What follows are 17 T cell receptor beta chains derived from one specimen sequenced in a study of cytomegalovirus exposure and HLA in healthy donors (dated by TCRdb to the late 2010s). The protocol used for the library was the immunoSEQ multiplex PCR assay. In its TCRdb copy, this immuneACCESS table keeps in-frame sequences only and misses some clones. Where compared with another copy, unresolved V genes explain less than half of these, and the others have no known cause. The sample table lists 200,000 or so clones, roughly 84% of them with a count of one. The top ten hold less than 8.5% of the sample. Input material: PBMCs. Receptor source: a young man in good health and CMV-seropositive.

This clone appeared a single time. The V and J genes are TRBV28 and TRBJ2-5; the match to TRBD1 covers 8 bases. Trimming at V came to 6 bases and at J to 6 bases, leaving 6 bases not matched to a gene. The length of the CDR3 is 13 residues. In germline, CDR1 is MDHEN, CDR2 SYDVKM. The CDR3 region is CASSPGQGKTQYF. The CDR3 nucleotides are TGTGCCAGCAGCCCCGGACAGGGCAAGACCCAGTACTTC.

The chain links TRBV7-2 to TRBJ1-5; D is ambiguous. This CDR3 is built from 14 residues. V was pared by 2 bases and J by 0 bases, with 5 bases between. CDR1 is SGHTA, CDR2 FQGNSA, per germline. CDR3: CASSLQNSNQPQHF. The CDR3 DNA follows: TGTGCCAGCAGCTTACAGAATAGCAATCAGCCCCAGCATTTT.

This chain links TRBV7-6 with TRBJ2-3, with D maybe TRBD2 (5 bases). The V and J ends lost 1 base and 0 bases respectively, with 14 bases between them. The CDR3 runs to 17 residues. In germline, CDR1 is SGHVS, CDR2 FNYEAQ. CDR3 coding DNA: TGTGCCAGCAGCTTAGGTCTAGGCGGAGGTAGCACAGATACGCAGTATTTT. This translates into CASSLGLGGGSTDTQYF.

V usage is TRBV10-3 and J usage is TRBJ2-1, with a tentative D call TRBD2 (5 bases). The germline V gene has CDR1 ENHRY and CDR2 SYGVKD. There are 15 residues in the CDR3. V lost 0 bases and J 6 bases, leaving 12 bases between the germline ends. CDR3 loop: CAISESNGSPNEQFF. The DNA of the CDR3 is TGTGCCATCAGTGAGTCGAATGGGAGCCCCAATGAGCAGTTCTTC.

The chain combines TRBV30 with TRBJ1-2, with D unclear. From germline, CDR1 is GTSNPN and CDR2 SVGIG (reference sequence). The CDR3 has 12 residues. Trimming cost V 3 bases and J 6 bases, with 11 bases left between them. The DNA of the CDR3 is TGTGCCTGGAGCCCAGGAAAGCATGGCTACACCTTC. Encoded protein: CAWSPGKHGYTF.

The V and J genes are TRBV27 and TRBJ1-1; 9 bases are shared with TRBD1. Germline trimming cut 6 bases from V and 7 bases from J; bases unmatched to any gene: 9. The CDR3 spans 14 residues. Germline values: CDR1 MNHEY, CDR2 SMNVEV (reference sequence). This chain's CDR3 is CASRIDRGVGEAFF. Here the CDR3 DNA reads TGTGCCAGCAGAATAGACAGGGGGGTGGGTGAAGCTTTCTTT.

The chain combines TRBV15 with TRBJ2-1, with TRBD1 as a possible D gene (5 bases). Trimming took 4 bases from V and 6 from J, leaving 10 bases between them. CDR1 and CDR2 from the germline V gene are LNHNV and YYDKDF (reference sequence). CDR3 length equals 13 residues. The CDR3 protein is CATSIYRGNEQFF. The CDR3 DNA reads as TGTGCCACCAGCATTTATAGGGGCAATGAGCAGTTCTTC.

The J gene is TRBJ2-7, the V gene TRBV5-1, with D possibly TRBD2 on 6 matching bases. This CDR3 is built from 15 residues. V was shortened by 5 bases and J by 0 bases, with 15 bases between the two germline ends. Germline CDR1 and CDR2: SGHRS and YFSETQ. The CDR3 is CASSRTTGSSYEQYF. CDR3 bases: TGCGCCAGCAGTCGAACGACCGGGAGCTCCTACGAGCAGTACTTC.

This clone was observed once. The chain is built from TRBV5-1 and TRBJ2-3; TRBD2 agrees at 11 bases. With 0 bases clipped from V and 3 bases from J, the junction kept 3 bases outside the gene matches. The CDR3 spans 16 residues. Germline V gene data show CDR1 as SGHRS and CDR2 as YFSETQ. For the CDR3, the DNA is TGCGCCAGCAGCTTGGGTGGGACTAGCGGAACAGATACGCAGTATTTT. Translation: CASSLGGTSGTDTQYF. The full variable domain, completed using reference TRBV5-1 and TRBJ2-3, is KAGVTQTPRYLIKTRGQQVTLSCSPISGHRSVSWYQQTPGQGLQFLFEYFSETQRNKGNFPGRFSGRQFSNSRSEMNVSTLELGDSALYLCASSLGGTSGTDTQYFGPGTRLTVL.

The CDR3 DNA reads as TGTGCCAGCAGCAGCAGGGTGTACACCGGGGAGCTGTTTTTT. Protein: CASSSRVYTGELFF. This chain connects TRBV5-8 to TRBJ2-2, with D possibly matching TRBD1 (5 bases). Germline-derived CDR1 and CDR2 are SGHTS and YDEGEE. The CDR3 runs to 14 residues. The V and J ends lost 4 bases and 3 bases respectively, with 10 bases between them.

The J gene is TRBJ2-7, the V gene TRBV7-2; TRBD2 is a possible D gene (6 bases). CDR1 is SGHTA and CDR2 is FQGNSA in the germline V gene. V dropped 3 bases and J dropped 7 bases, with 16 bases sitting between them. The CDR3 length is 14 residues. This chain's CDR3 is CASSFSRDLEEQYF. CDR3 sequence (DNA): TGTGCCAGCAGCTTTTCGCGGGATCTCGAAGAGCAGTACTTC.

This chain links TRBV7-2 with TRBJ2-7, with 8 nucleotides matching TRBD2. The CDR3 runs to 17 residues. V dropped 2 bases and J dropped 0; count of bases not matched to a gene: 9. Germline lookup yields CDR1 SGHTA and CDR2 FQGNSA. This CDR3 reads CASSLSPGGRRSYEQYF. As DNA, the CDR3 is TGTGCCAGCAGCTTAAGCCCTGGCGGGAGGCGCTCCTACGAGCAGTACTTC. Full variable domain (rest looked up from reference TRBV7-2 and TRBJ2-7): GAGVSQSPSNKVTEKGKDVELRCDPISGHTALYWYRQSLGQGLEFLIYFQGNSAPDKSGLPSDRFSAERTGGSVSTLTIQRTQQEDSAVYLCASSLSPGGRRSYEQYFGPGTRLTVT.

This clone appeared a single time. The gene calls are TRBV27 and TRBJ1-4; D uncertain. CDR1 is MNHEY and CDR2 is SMNVEV in the germline V gene (reference sequence). V was shortened by 2 bases and J by 8 bases, with 15 bases between the two germline ends. This CDR3 spans 15 amino acids. The CDR3: CASSLNGGVREKLFF. Written as DNA, the CDR3 is TGTGCCAGCAGTTTAAATGGTGGCGTGCGGGAAAAACTGTTTTTT.

The chain combines TRBV27 with TRBJ2-7, with D possibly being TRBD1 (5 bases). In germline, CDR1 is MNHEY, CDR2 SMNVEV (reference sequence). Deletions cut 1 base from V and 0 bases from J, with 7 bases between. The CDR3 is 14 residues long. This CDR3 reads CASSLYRSSYEQYF. The CDR3 nucleotides are TGTGCCAGCAGTTTATACAGGAGCTCCTACGAGCAGTACTTC.

This chain uses TRBV6-1 with TRBJ2-3, with D perhaps matching TRBD2 (5 bases). Germline CDR1 is MNHNS and CDR2 is SASEGT. The CDR3 is 16 residues long. The germline V and J ends were trimmed by 3 bases and 2 bases, with 15 bases remaining between them. The CDR3 protein is CASSDPGRHNTDTQYF. CDR3 sequence (DNA): TGTGCCAGCAGTGACCCTGGGAGACATAACACAGATACGCAGTATTTT.

This clone was detected only a few times. The V call is TRBV19, the J call TRBJ2-7; D might be TRBD1 (5 bases). Looked up from germline, CDR1 is LNHDA and CDR2 is SQIVND (reference sequence). The V and J ends lost 3 bases and 5 bases respectively, with 20 bases between them. The CDR3 totals 16 residues. The CDR3 nucleotides read TGTGCCAGTAGTATGCCCCCGGGTAGGGGCGCGGACGAGCAGTACTTC. This sequence encodes CASSMPPGRGADEQYF.

The chain couples TRBV6-6 to TRBJ2-5; D is undetermined. Germline assignment: CDR1 MNHNY and CDR2 SVGAGI (reference sequence). This CDR3 spans 13 amino acids. V was pared by 4 bases and J by 3 bases, with 9 bases between. CDR3 sequence reads: CASSLSSEETQYF. In DNA, the CDR3 is TGTGCCAGCAGTTTGTCCAGCGAAGAGACCCAGTACTTC.